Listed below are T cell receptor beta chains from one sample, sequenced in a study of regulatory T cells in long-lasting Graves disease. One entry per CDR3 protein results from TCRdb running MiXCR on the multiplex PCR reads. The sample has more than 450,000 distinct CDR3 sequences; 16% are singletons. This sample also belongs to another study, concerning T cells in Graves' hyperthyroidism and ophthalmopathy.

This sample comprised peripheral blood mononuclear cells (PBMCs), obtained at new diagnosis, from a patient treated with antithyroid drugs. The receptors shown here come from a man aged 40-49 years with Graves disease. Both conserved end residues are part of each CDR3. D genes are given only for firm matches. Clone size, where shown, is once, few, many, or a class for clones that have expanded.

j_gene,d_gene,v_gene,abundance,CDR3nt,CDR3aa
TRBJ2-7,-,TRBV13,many,TGTGCCAGCAGCCTAAACCCGAAGGACTCCGAGCAGTACTTC,CASSLNPKDSEQYF
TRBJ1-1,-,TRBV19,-,TGTGCCAGTAGTGCGAACGGGGGGGGCAACACTGAAGCTTTCTTT,CASSANGGGNTEAFF
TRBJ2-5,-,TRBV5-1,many,TGCGCCAGCAGCCCAACCTACGGGGCACAGGGAAGGGAGACCCAGTACTTC,CASSPTYGAQGRETQYF
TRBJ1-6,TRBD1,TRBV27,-,TGTGCCAGCAGTACGGACAGGCGGAATTCACCCCTCCACTTT,CASSTDRRNSPLHF
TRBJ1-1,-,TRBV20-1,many,TGCAGTGCGCAACCGGGACACCCCCCAAAGAGAGCGAACACTGAAGCTTTCTTT,CSAQPGHPPKRANTEAFF
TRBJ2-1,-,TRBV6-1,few,TGTGCCAGCAGCAACGGACACGGGAGTGCCAATGAGCAGTTCTTC,CASSNGHGSANEQFF
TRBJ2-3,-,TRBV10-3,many,TGTGCCACAAATAGCGGCCCAGATACGCAGTATTTT,CATNSGPDTQYF
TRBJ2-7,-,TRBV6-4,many,TGTGCCAGCAGTGACTCATCAGGCGTGGGTGAGAAGCAGTACTTC,CASSDSSGVGEKQYF
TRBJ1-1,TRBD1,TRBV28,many,TGTGCCAGCAGTTTAAACCCGGGACAGATGGACACTGAAGCTTTCTTT,CASSLNPGQMDTEAFF
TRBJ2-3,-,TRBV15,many,TGTGCCACCAGCAGAGCGAGCACAGATACGCAGTATTTT,CATSRASTDTQYF
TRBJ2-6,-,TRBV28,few,TGTGCCAGCAGTTCCCCGGGGGCCTCTACCTGGGCCAACGTCCTGACTTTC,CASSSPGASTWANVLTF
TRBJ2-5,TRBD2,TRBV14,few,TGTGCCAGCAGCCAAGTTGCGGGAGTGGGCGAGACCCAGTACTTC,CASSQVAGVGETQYF
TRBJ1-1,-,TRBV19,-,TGTGCCAGTTCCGAACGTGGAGCTGGAGCTTTCTTT,CASSERGAGAFF
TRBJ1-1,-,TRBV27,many,TGTGCCAGCAGTTTATCGCGGACCATGAACACTGAAGCTTTCTTT,CASSLSRTMNTEAFF
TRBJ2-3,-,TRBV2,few,TGTGCCAGTCAGAAGGGCCTTCGCACAGATACGCAGTATTTT,CASQKGLRTDTQYF
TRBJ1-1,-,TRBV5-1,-,TGCGCCAGCAGCCAAATGACAGGCAACACTGAAGCTTTCTTT,CASSQMTGNTEAFF
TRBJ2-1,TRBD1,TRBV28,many,TGTGCCAGCAGCCTCGGACAGGGGCAGGACAATGAGCAGTTCTTC,CASSLGQGQDNEQFF
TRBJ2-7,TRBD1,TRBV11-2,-,TGTGCCAGCAGCTTAGGACAGGGATTCGGCGAGCAGTACTTC,CASSLGQGFGEQYF
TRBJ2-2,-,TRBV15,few,TGTGCCACCAGCAGAGATCGTCTCTATAACACCGGGGAGCTGTTTTTT,CATSRDRLYNTGELFF
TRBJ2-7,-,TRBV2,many,TGTGCCAGCAGTGAGAGAGGTGTTGGGGAGCAGTACTTC,CASSERGVGEQYF
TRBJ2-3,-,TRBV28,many,TGTGCCAGCAGTTTAGGGAAAGTGGATACGCAGTATTTT,CASSLGKVDTQYF
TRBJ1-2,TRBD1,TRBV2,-,TGTGCCAGCAGTGAAGCAGGGGGCCGCGTAACCTTC,CASSEAGGRVTF
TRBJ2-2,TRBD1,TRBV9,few,TGTGCCAGCAGCCCTCGGGACAGGGCGTTGACCGGGGAGCTGTTTTTT,CASSPRDRALTGELFF
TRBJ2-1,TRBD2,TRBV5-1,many,TGCGCCAGCAGCTCGGGACTAGCGGGAGACAATGAGCAGTTCTTC,CASSSGLAGDNEQFF
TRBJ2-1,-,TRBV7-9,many,TGTGCCAGCAGCTTAGTTCAGGGGAAAAATGAGCAGTTCTTC,CASSLVQGKNEQFF
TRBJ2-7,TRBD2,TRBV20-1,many,TGCAGTGCCCCGCGGGAGGGCCTCTACGAGCAGTACTTC,CSAPREGLYEQYF
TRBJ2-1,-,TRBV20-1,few,TGCAGTGCTAGAGTAGGGTGGAGCTCCTACAATGAGCAGTTCTTC,CSARVGWSSYNEQFF
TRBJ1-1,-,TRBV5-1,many,TGCGCCAGCAGCTGGACGGACTCAACGAACACTGAAGCTTTCTTT,CASSWTDSTNTEAFF
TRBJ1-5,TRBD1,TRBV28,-,TGTGCCAGCAGCCCTCATCGACAGGGTAGTCAGCCCCAGCATTTT,CASSPHRQGSQPQHF
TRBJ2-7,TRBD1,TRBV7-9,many,TGTGCCAGCAGTTCTACAGGGGGCCTCAGCTCCTACGAGCAGTACTTC,CASSSTGGLSSYEQYF
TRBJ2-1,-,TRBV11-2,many,TGTGCCAGCAGCTTAATACGAAACGCCCATGAGCAGTTCTTC,CASSLIRNAHEQFF
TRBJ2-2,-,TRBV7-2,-,TGTGCCAGCAGCCCTCCGTTATCAGGGAACACCGGGGAGCTGTTTTTT,CASSPPLSGNTGELFF
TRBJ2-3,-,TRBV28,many,TGTGCCAGCAGTTTTGGGCGCACAGATACGCAGTATTTT,CASSFGRTDTQYF
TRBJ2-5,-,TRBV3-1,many,TGTGCCAGCACCACGGGGCTCCCGGGAGAGACCCAGTACTTC,CASTTGLPGETQYF
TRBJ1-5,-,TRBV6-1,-,-,CASSDSYEQYFGPGRGPHQPQHF
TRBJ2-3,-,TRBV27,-,TGTGCCAGCAGTTTGCCAGGGCGAAACACAGATACGCAGTATTTT,CASSLPGRNTDTQYF
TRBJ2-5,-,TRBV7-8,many,TGTGCCAGCAGCCAAGTAGGGGGAGGGTTTGGAGAGACCCAGTACTTC,CASSQVGGGFGETQYF
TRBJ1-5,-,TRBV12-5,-,TGTGCTAGTGCCACGGACGGCCCGGGGCCCCAGCATTTT,CASATDGPGPQHF
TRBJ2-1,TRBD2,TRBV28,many,TGTGCCAGCGGTACTAGCGGGAGGAATGAGCAGTTCTTC,CASGTSGRNEQFF
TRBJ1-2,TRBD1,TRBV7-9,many,TGTGCCAGCAGCTTGGACCGGGACAGGGGGCCGGGCTATGGCTACACCTTC,CASSLDRDRGPGYGYTF
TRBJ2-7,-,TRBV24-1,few,TGTGCCACCAGTGATAACGGGCCTGACTACGAGCAGTACTTC,CATSDNGPDYEQYF
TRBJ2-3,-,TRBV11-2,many,TGTGCCAGCAGCTCTGGCGGGACCACAGATACGCAGTATTTT,CASSSGGTTDTQYF
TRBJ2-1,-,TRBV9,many,TGTGCCAGCAGCGTAAACCAGATACCTTACAATGAGCAGTTCTTC,CASSVNQIPYNEQFF
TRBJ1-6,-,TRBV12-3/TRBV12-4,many,TGTGCCAGCAGCTTTGGGGGGATTTCACCCCTCCACTTT,CASSFGGISPLHF
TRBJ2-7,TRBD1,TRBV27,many,TGTGCCAGCAGCCCACAGGGGTTCTACGAGCAGTACTTC,CASSPQGFYEQYF
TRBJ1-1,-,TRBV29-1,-,TGCAGCGTTGCCGGGGGGAGGGGTGCTGGAGCTTTCTTT,CSVAGGRGAGAFF
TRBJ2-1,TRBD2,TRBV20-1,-,TGCAGCCCTGGGAGGGGCAATGAGCAGTTCTTC,CSPGRGNEQFF
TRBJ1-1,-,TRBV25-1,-,TGTGCCAGCAGTGAAGGGGTGGGGGGGGCCAGGAACACTGAAGCTTTCTTT,CASSEGVGGARNTEAFF
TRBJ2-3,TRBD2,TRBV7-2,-,TGTGCCAGCAGCCCCATCGGCGGGAGGGCCACAGATACGCAGTATTTT,CASSPIGGRATDTQYF
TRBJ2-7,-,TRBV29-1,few,TGCAGCGTCGGGGACGGGGAATCGCAGTACTTC,CSVGDGESQYF
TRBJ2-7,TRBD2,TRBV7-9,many,TGTGCCAGCAGCCCCAGCGGGAGTCTCTACGAGCAGTACTTC,CASSPSGSLYEQYF
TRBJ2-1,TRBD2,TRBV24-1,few,TGTGCCACCTCCGGGACTAGCTCCCTCTACAATGAGCAGTTCTTC,CATSGTSSLYNEQFF